The sequence of this T cell receptor (beta chain) was determined in a study of T cell repertoires in cytomegalovirus infection. Study at large: It was the public TCR beta signatures that indicated both CMV infection and matching HLA type.

About this clonotype: The antigen remains undetermined. An end of the junction does not agree with germline; a read error may underlie this.

TCRdb itself ran the reads through MiXCR, one entry per CDR3 protein. The table shows around 740,000 distinct CDR3 sequences, with 35% to 40% occurring only once. The CDR3 covers 14 residues. General study points: HLA-C-restricted CMV-specific TCR beta clonotypes prevailed in the ex vivo response.

This rearrangement joins TRBV12-3 or TRBV12-4 to TRBJ2-2, with a weak D call TRBD2 (5 bases). The TCR originated in a human donor in good health (CMV status not recorded). Some clones in this sample may be carry-over from other donors' samples. Sequenced input: PBMCs. CDR3 amino acids: CASSLPEITGELFW. The CDR3 region has the DNA TGTGCCAGCAGTTTACCCGAGATCACCGGGGAGCTGTTTTGG.